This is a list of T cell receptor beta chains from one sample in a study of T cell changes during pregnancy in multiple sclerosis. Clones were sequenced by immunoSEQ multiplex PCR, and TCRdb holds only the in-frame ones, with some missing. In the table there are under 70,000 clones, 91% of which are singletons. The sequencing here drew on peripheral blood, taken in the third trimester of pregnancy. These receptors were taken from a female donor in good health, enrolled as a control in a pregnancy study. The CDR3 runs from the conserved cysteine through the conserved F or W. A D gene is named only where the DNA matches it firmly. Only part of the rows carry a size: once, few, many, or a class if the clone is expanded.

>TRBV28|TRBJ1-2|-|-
TGTGCCAGCAGTTGGGGGGGGGACTCCGGCTACACCTTC
CASSWGGDSGYTF
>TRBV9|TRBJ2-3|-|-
TGTGCCAGCAGCGTAGGACTAGGAGGCACAGATACGCAGTATTTT
CASSVGLGGTDTQYF
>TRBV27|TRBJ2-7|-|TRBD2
TGTGCCAGCAGTTTTCGGGGGGCCTACGAGCAGTACTTC
CASSFRGAYEQYF
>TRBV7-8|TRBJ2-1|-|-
TGTGCCAGCACTCACAGTAACAATGAGCAGTTCTTC
CASTHSNNEQFF
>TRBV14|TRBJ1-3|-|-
TGTGCCAGCAGCCAAGGCTCGGGGAACACCATATATTTT
CASSQGSGNTIYF
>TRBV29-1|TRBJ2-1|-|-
TGCAGCGTTGTTTACCTAGCTGAGCAGTTCTTC
CSVVYLAEQFF
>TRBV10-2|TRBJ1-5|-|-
TGCGCCAGCAGTGAGTCGGAGGGGTGGAAGCGGCCCCAGCATTTT
CASSESEGWKRPQHF
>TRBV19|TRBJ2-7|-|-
TGTGCCAGTAGTATACGGGGGGCTGGCGAGCAGTACTTC
CASSIRGAGEQYF
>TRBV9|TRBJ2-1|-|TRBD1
TGTGCCAGCAGCGTATTAACAGGGGCTGTTTTGGATGAGCAGTTCTTC
CASSVLTGAVLDEQFF
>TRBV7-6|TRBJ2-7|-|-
TGTGCCAGCAGCTTAGGGGCTGCCTCCTACGAGCAGTACTTC
CASSLGAASYEQYF
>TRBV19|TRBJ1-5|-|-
TGTGCCAGTAGCTACAGCACGAATCAGCCCCAGCATTTT
CASSYSTNQPQHF
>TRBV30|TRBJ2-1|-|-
TGTGCAACAGGGACCCCTTACAATGAGCAGTTCTTC
CATGTPYNEQFF
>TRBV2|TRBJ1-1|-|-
TGTGCCAGCAGACCACAGGGAGGGACTGAAGCTTTCTTT
CASRPQGGTEAFF
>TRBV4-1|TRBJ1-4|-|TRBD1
TGCGCCAGCAGCCAAACTCAGGGGGCTAGTGAAAAACTGTTTTTT
CASSQTQGASEKLFF
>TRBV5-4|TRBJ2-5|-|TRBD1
TGTGCCAGCAGCTGGGGACAGGGAAAGAGAGAGACCCAGTACTTC
CASSWGQGKRETQYF
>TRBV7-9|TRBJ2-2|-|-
TGTGCCAGCAGCAATCCACAGGGGAGGAGGACCGGGGAGCTGTTTTTT
CASSNPQGRRTGELFF
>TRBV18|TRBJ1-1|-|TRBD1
TGTGCCAGCTCACAGACAGGGGGGATCACTGAAGCTTTCTTT
CASSQTGGITEAFF
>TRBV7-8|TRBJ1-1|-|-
TGTGCCAGCAGCTTAGGGCGGGGAGGCAGGAACACTGAAGCTTTCTTT
CASSLGRGGRNTEAFF
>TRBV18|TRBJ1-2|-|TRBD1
TGTGCCAGCTCGGGACAGGGAGCCTATGGCTACACCTTC
CASSGQGAYGYTF
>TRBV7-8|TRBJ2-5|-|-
TGTGCCAGCAGCGACAGGCAAGAGACCCAGTACTTC
CASSDRQETQYF
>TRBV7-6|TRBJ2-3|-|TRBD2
TGTGCCAGCAGCTTAAGGACTAGCGGCACAGATACGCAGTATTTT
CASSLRTSGTDTQYF
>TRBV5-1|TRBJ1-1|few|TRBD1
TGCGCCAGCAGCGTGGGACAGGGGGTCCAAGCTTTCTTT
CASSVGQGVQAFF
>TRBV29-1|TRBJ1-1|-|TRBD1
TGCAGCGTGGAGGACAGGGGGAACACTGAAGCTTTCTTT
CSVEDRGNTEAFF
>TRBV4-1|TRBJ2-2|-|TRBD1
TGCGCCAGCAGCCATTCCGGGACAGGGAGGTCCGGGGAGCTGTTTTTT
CASSHSGTGRSGELFF
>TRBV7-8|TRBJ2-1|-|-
TGTGCCAGCAGCCCCCCGGGATCGGGGAACAATGAGCAGTTCTTC
CASSPPGSGNNEQFF
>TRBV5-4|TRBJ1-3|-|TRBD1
TGTGCCAGCAGCTATTCCGGGACAGGGTCATCGAACCCTCGCTACACCATATATTTT
CASSYSGTGSSNPRYTIYF
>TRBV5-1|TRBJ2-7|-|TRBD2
TGCGCCAGCAGCTTGGGTGGGACTAGTCTTTACGAGCAGTACTTC
CASSLGGTSLYEQYF
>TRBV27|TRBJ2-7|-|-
TGTGCCAGCAGTTCCGTCGAGCGCGGGGGCCACGAGCAGTACTTC
CASSSVERGGHEQYF
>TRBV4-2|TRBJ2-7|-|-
TGTGCCAGCAGCCCAGCTAGCGACCTCTCCTACGAGCAGTACTTC
CASSPASDLSYEQYF
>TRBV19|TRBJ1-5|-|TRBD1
TGTGCCAGTAGGATGGACAGGGGTACCAATCAGCCCCAGCATTTT
CASRMDRGTNQPQHF
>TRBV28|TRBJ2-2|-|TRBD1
TGTGCCAGCAGTTCGAATCAGGGGGCCGGGGAGCTGTTTTTT
CASSSNQGAGELFF
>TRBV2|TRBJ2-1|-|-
TGTGCCAGCAGCGTAGGGACAAAGAATGAGCAGTTCTTC
CASSVGTKNEQFF
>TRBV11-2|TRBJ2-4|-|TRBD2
TGTGCCAGCAGCTTATTAGCGGGGGTGGCCAAAAACATTCAGTACTTC
CASSLLAGVAKNIQYF
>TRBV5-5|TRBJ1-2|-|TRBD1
TGTGCCAGCAGCTTGTTATTCCGCACGGACAGGAGCAACTATGGCTACACCTTC
CASSLLFRTDRSNYGYTF
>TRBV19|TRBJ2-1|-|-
TGTGCCAGTAGTCCCCCCCTGGGCGAGCAGTTCTTC
CASSPPLGEQFF
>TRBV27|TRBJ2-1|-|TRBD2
TGTGCCAGCAGTATAGCGGGAGGGTCCTACAATGAGCAGTTCTTC
CASSIAGGSYNEQFF
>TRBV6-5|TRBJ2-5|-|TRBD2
TGTGCCAGCAGTTACTGGCGGACTAGCGGCCAAGAGACCCAGTACTTC
CASSYWRTSGQETQYF
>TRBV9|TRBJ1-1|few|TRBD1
TGTGCCAGCAGCGGGGGACAGGGGGCGATTGAAGCTTTCTTT
CASSGGQGAIEAFF
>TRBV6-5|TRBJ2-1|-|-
TGTGCCAGCAGTTACTCCCCAGGGGGAGGTAATGAGCAGTTCTTC
CASSYSPGGGNEQFF
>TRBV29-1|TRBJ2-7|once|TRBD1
TGCAGCGTCAGGGGGACAGTTACCTACGAGCAGTACTTC
CSVRGTVTYEQYF